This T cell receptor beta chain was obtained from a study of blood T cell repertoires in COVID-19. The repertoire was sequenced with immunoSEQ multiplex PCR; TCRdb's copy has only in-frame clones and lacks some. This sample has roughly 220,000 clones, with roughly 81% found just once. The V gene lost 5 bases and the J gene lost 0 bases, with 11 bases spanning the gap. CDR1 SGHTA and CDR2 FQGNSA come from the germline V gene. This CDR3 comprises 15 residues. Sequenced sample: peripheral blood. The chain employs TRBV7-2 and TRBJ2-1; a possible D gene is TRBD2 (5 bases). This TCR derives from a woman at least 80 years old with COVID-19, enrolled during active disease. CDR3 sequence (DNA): TGTGCCAGCAGCCCAGCGGCAAGCTCCTACAATGAGCAGTTCTTC. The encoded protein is CASSPAASSYNEQFF.